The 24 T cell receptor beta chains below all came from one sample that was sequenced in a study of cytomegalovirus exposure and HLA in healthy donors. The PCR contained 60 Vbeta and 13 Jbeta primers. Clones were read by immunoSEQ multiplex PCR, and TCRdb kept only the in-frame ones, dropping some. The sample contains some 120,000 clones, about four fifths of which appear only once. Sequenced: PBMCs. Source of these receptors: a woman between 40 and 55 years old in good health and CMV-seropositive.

The CDR3 nucleotides are TGTGCCAGCAGGATGACTAGCGGGATTACAGATACGCAGTATTTT. Its translation: CASRMTSGITDTQYF. The V and J genes are TRBV6-5 and TRBJ2-3; TRBD2 aligns across 11 bases. Germline lookup yields CDR1 MNHEY and CDR2 SVGAGI. The CDR3 covers 15 residues. The junction had 5 bases not matched to a gene; V was cut back by 6 bases and J by 3 bases.

CDR3 amino acids: CASSLVASGNYEQYF. CDR3 sequence (DNA): TGTGCCAGCAGCTTAGTAGCTAGCGGGAACTACGAGCAGTACTTC. The chain links TRBV7-8 to TRBJ2-7; 9 bases are a match to TRBD2. The V segment lost 1 base and the J segment 3 bases; nucleotides outside the gene matches: 4. Germline assignment: CDR1 SGHVS and CDR2 FQNEAQ. The CDR3 length is 15 residues. The whole variable domain, remainder taken from reference TRBV7-8 and TRBJ2-7, is GAGVSQSPRYKVAKRGQDVALRCDPISGHVSLFWYQQALGQGPEFLTYFQNEAQLDKSGLPSDRFFAERPEGSVSTLKIQRTQQEDSAVYLCASSLVASGNYEQYFGPGTRLTVT.

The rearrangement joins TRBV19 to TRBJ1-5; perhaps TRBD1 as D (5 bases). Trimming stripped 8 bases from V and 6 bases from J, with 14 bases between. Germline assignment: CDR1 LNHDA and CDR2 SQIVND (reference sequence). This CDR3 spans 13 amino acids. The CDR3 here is CASLGGYGQPQHF. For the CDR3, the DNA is TGTGCCAGTCTCGGGGGGTACGGTCAGCCCCAGCATTTT.

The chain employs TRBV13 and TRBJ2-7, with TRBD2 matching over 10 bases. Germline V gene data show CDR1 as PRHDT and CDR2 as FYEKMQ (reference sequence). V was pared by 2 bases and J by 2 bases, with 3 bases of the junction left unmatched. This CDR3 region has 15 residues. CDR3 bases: TGTGCCAGCAGCTTACGGCTAGCGGGGGCCTACGAGCAGTACTTC. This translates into CASSLRLAGAYEQYF.

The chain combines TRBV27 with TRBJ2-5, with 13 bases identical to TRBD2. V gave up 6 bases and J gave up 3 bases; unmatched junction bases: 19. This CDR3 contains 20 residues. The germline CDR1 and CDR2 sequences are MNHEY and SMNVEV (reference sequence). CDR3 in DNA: TGTGCCAGCAGCCCCCTTTTGTTGGGACTAGCGGGATCGGGGAAAGAGACCCAGTACTTC. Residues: CASSPLLLGLAGSGKETQYF.

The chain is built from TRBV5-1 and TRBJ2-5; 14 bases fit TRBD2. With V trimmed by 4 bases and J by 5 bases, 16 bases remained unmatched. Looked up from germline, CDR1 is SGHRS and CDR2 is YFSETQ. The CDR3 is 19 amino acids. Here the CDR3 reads CASSEAGTSGRKGKETQYF. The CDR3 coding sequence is TGCGCCAGCAGCGAAGCCGGGACTAGCGGGAGAAAGGGAAAGGAGACCCAGTACTTC.

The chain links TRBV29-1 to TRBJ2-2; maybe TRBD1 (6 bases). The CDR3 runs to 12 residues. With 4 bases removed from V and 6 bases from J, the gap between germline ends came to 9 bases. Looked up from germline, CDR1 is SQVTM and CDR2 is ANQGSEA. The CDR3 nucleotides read TGCAGCGTTGTCAGGGGTTCCGGGGAGCTGTTTTTT. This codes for CSVVRGSGELFF.

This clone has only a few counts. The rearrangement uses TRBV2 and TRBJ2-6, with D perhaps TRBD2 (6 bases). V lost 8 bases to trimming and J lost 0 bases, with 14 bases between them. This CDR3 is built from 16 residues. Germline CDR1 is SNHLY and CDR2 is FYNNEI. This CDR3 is CASRTGEGSGANVLTF. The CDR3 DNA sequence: TGTGCCAGCCGTACGGGAGAAGGCTCTGGGGCCAACGTCCTGACTTTC.

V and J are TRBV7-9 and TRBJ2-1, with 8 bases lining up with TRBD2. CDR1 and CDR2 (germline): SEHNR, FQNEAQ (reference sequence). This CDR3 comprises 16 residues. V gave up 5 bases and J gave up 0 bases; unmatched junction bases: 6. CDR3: CASSPGLALSYNEQFF. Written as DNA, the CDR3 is TGTGCCAGCAGCCCAGGACTAGCCCTCTCCTACAATGAGCAGTTCTTC. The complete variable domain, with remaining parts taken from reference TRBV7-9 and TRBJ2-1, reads DTGVSQNPRHKITKRGQNVTFRCDPISEHNRLYWYRQTLGQGPEFLTYFQNEAQLEKSRLLSDRFSAERPKGSFSTLEIQRTEQGDSAMYLCASSPGLALSYNEQFFGPGTRLTVL.

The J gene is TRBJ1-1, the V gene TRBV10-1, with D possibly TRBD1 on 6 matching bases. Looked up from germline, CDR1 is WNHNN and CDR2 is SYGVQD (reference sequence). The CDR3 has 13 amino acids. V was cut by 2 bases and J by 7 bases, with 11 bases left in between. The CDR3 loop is CASSELLRGEAFF. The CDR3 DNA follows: TGCGCCAGCAGTGAGCTACTCAGGGGTGAAGCTTTCTTT.

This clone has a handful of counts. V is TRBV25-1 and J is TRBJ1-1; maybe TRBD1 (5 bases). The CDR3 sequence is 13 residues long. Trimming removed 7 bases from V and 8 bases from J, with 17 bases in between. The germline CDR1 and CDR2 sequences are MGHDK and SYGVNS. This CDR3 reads CASTGTPGREAFF. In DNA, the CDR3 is TGTGCCAGCACCGGGACTCCGGGTCGGGAAGCTTTCTTT.

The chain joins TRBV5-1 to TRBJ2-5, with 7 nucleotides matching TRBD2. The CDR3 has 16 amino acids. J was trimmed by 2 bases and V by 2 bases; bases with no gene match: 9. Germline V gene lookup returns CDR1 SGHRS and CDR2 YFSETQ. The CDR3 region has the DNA TGCGCCAGCAGCTTAAAGCCGACTAGCTTACAAGAGACCCAGTACTTC. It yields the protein CASSLKPTSLQETQYF.

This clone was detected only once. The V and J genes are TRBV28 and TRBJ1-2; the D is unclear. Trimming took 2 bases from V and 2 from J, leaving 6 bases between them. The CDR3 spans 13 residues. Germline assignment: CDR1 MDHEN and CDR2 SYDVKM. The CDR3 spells CASSLTVNYGYTF. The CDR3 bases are TGTGCCAGCAGTTTAACGGTGAACTATGGCTACACCTTC.

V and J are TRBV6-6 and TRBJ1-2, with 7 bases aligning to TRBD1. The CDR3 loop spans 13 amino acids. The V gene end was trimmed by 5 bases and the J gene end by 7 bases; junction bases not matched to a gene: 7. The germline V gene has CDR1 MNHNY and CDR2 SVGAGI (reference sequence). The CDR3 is CASSPTGEGGYTF. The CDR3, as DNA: TGTGCCAGCAGTCCAACAGGGGAAGGTGGCTACACCTTC.

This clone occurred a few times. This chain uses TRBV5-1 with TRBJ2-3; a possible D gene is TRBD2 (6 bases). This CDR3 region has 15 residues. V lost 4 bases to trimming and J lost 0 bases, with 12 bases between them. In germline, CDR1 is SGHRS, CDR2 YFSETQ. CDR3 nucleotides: TGCGCCAGCAGCGGCCTCGGGACTAGCACAGATACGCAGTATTTT. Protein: CASSGLGTSTDTQYF.

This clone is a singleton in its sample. The CDR3 protein is CASKAWTGVQETQYF. The CDR3 DNA reads as TGTGCCAGTAAGGCCTGGACAGGGGTCCAAGAGACCCAGTACTTC. This chain connects TRBV28 to TRBJ2-5, with TRBD1 matching 9 bases. The V and J ends lost 9 bases and 1 base, in that order; junction bases with no gene match: 9. The CDR3 runs 15 residues. The V gene's germline CDR1 is MDHEN and CDR2 SYDVKM.

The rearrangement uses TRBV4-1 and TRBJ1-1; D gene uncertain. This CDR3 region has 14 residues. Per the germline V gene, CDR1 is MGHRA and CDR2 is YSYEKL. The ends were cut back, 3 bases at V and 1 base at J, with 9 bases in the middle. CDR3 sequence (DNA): TGCGCCAGCAGCCAGTTACAGAAGAACACTGAAGCTTTCTTT. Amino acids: CASSQLQKNTEAFF.

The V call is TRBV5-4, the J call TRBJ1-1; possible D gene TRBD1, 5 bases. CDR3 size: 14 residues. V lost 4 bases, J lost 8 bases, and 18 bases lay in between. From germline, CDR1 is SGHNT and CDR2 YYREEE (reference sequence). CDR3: CASSPTGTPMEAFF. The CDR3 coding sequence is TGTGCCAGCAGCCCGACCGGGACTCCGATGGAAGCTTTCTTT.

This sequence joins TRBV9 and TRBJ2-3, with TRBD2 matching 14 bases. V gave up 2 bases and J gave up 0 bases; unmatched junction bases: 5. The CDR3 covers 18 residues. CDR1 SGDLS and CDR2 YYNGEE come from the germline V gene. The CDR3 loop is CASSVGTSGSTSTDTQYF. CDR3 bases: TGTGCCAGCAGCGTGGGGACTAGCGGGAGTACTAGCACAGATACGCAGTATTTT.

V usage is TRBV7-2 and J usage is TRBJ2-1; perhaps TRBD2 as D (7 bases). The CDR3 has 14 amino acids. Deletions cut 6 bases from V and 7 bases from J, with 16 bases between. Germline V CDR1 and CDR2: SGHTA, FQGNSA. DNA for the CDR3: TGTGCCAGCAGGCGGACGGGGGGCGGGAATGAGCAGTTCTTC. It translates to CASRRTGGGNEQFF.

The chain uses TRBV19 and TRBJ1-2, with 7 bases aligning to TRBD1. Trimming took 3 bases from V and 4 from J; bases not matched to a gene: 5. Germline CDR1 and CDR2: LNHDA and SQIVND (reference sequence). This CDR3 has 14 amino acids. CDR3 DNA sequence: TGTGCCAGTAGTATGGTGGGGGACAGCTATGGCTACACCTTC. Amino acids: CASSMVGDSYGYTF.

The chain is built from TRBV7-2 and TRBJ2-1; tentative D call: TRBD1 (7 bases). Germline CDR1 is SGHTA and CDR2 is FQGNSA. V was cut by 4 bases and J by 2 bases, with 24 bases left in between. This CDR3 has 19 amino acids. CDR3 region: CASSSSGFGGGETYNEQFF. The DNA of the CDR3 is TGTGCCAGCAGCTCGAGCGGGTTTGGAGGGGGCGAGACCTACAATGAGCAGTTCTTC.

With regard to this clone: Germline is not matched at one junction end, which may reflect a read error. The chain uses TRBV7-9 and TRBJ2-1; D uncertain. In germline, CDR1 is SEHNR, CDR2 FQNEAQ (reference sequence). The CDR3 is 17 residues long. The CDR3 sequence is CSSSLDFSKESGVEQFF. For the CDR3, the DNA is TGTTCCAGCAGCTTAGATTTTTCCAAAGAGTCTGGTGTTGAGCAGTTCTTC.

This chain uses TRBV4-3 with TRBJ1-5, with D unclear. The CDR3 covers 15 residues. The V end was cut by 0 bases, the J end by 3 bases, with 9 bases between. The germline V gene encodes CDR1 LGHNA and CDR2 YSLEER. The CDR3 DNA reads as TGCGCCAGCAGCCAAGACCCCGGGGACAATCAGCCCCAGCATTTT. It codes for CASSQDPGDNQPQHF.